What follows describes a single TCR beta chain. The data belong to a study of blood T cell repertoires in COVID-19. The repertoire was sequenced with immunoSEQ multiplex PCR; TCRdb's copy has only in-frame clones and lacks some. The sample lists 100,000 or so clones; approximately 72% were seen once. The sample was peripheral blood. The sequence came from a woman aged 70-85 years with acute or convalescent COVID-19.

This CDR3 reads CASRGTGGEQYF. Written as DNA, the CDR3 is TGTGCCAGCAGGGGGACAGGGGGCGAGCAGTACTTC. The chain recombines TRBV2 with TRBJ2-7; 11 nucleotides match TRBD1. This CDR3 contains 12 residues. Germline V gene sequence: CDR1 SNHLY, CDR2 FYNNEI. After removal of 6 bases from V and 6 bases from J, the junction contained 1 base not matched to a gene.